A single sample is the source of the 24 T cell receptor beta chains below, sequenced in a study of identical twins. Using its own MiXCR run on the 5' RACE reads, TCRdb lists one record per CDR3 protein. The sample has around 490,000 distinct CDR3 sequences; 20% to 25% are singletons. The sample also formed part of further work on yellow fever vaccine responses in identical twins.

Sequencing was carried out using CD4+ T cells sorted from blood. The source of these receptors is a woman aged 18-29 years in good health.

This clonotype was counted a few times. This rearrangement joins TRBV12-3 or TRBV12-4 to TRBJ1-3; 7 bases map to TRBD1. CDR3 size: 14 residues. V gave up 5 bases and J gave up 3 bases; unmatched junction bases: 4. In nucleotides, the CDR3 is TGTGCCAGCAGTGAGGGGGCCGGTGGAAACACCATATATTTT. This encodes CASSEGAGGNTIYF.

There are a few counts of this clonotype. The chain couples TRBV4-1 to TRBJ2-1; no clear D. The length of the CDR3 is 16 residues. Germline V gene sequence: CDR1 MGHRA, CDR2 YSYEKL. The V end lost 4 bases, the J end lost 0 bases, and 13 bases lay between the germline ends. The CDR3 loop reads CASSLGPRSSYNEQFF. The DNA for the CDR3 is TGCGCCAGCAGCCTAGGACCCCGTAGCTCCTACAATGAGCAGTTCTTC.

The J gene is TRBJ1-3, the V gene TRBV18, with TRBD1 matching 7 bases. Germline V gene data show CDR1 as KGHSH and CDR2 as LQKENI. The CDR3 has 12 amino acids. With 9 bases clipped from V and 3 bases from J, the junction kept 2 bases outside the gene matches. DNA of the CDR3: TGTGCCAGTGGGGACAGTGGAAACACCATATATTTT. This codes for CASGDSGNTIYF.

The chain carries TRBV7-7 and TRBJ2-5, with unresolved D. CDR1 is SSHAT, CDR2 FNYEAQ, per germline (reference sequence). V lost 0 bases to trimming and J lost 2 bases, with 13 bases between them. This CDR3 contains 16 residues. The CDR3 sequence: CASSLAGGFGQETQYF. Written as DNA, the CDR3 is TGTGCCAGCAGCTTAGCCGGTGGGTTTGGACAAGAGACCCAGTACTTC.

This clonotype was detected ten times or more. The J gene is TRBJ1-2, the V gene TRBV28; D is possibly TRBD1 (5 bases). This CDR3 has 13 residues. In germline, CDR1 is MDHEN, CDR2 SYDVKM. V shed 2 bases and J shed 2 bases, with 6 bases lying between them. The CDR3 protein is CASSLRQNYGYTF. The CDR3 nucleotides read TGTGCCAGCAGTTTACGACAGAACTATGGCTACACCTTC.

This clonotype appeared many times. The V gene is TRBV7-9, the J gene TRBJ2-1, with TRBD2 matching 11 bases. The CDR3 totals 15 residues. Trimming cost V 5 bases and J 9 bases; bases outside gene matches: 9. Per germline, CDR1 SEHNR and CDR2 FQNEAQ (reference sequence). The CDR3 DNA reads TGTGCCAGCAGCCTCGCGACTAGCGGGGTCCGTGAGCAGTTCTTC. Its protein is CASSLATSGVREQFF.

CDR3 sequence reads: CASSSTGGEGQPQHF. For the CDR3, the DNA is TGCGCCAGCAGCTCTACAGGGGGCGAGGGGCAGCCCCAGCATTTT. The V and J genes are TRBV5-1 and TRBJ1-5; 9 nucleotides match TRBD1. The germline CDR1 and CDR2 sequences are SGHRS and YFSETQ. This CDR3 region has 15 residues. V lost 3 bases and J lost 7; bases outside the gene matches: 8.

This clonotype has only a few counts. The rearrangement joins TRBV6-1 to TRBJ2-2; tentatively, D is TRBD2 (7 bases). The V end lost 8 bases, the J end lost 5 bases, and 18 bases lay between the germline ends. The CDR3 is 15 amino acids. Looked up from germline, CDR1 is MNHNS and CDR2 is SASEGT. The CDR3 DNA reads TGTGCCAGCCGAGGGGGGGCGGCGGTTACCGGGGAGCTGTTTTTT. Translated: CASRGGAAVTGELFF.

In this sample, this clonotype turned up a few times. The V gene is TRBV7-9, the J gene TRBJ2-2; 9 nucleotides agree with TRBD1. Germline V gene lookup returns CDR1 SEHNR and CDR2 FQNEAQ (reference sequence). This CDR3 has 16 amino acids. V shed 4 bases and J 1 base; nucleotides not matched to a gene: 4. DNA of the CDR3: TGTGCCAGCAGCTCACAGGGGGCACTGAACACCGGGGAGCTGTTTTTT. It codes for CASSSQGALNTGELFF.

CDR3 sequence (DNA): TGTGCCAGCAGTGAATATATGGCTAGCGGGAGGGCCGGAGAGACCCAGTACTTC. It codes for CASSEYMASGRAGETQYF. The V call is TRBV25-1, the J call TRBJ2-5; 12 bases agree with TRBD2. With 0 bases clipped from V and 4 bases from J, the junction kept 9 bases outside the gene matches. CDR3 length equals 18 residues. The germline gives CDR1 MGHDK, CDR2 SYGVNS.

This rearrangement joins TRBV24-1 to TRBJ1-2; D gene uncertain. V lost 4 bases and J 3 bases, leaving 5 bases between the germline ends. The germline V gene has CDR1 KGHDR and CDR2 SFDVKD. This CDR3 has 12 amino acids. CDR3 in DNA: TGTGCCACCAGTGAAGGGCACTATGGCTACACCTTC. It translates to CATSEGHYGYTF.

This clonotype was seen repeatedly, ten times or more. CDR3 sequence: CASSLGLAGINEQFF. CDR3 DNA sequence: TGCGCCAGCAGCTTGGGACTAGCGGGGATCAATGAGCAGTTCTTC. The J gene is TRBJ2-1, the V gene TRBV5-1; 11 positions match TRBD2. V shed 0 bases, J shed 6 bases, and the junction held 2 bases outside the gene matches. Germline V lookup: CDR1 SGHRS, CDR2 YFSETQ. The CDR3 sequence is 15 residues long.

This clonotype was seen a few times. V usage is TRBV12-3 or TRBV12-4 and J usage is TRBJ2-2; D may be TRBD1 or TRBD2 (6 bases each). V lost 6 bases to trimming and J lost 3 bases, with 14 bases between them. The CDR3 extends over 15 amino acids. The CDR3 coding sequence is TGTGCCAGCAGGACAGGAGCGGGCTACACCGGGGAGCTGTTTTTT. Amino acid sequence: CASRTGAGYTGELFF.

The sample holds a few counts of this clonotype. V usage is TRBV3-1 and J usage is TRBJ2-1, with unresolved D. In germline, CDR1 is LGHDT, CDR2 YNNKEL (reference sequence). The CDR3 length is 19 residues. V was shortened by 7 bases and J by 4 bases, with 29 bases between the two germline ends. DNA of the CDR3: TGTGCCAGCACCAAAAACCGGCCCCGGCAAAAGATAACTTACAATGAGCAGTTCTTC. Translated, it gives CASTKNRPRQKITYNEQFF.

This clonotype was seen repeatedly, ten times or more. In nucleotides, the CDR3 is TGCGCCAGCAGCTTGGTGCAGGACCCATGGAAGTTCTTC. Translated: CASSLVQDPWKFF. The chain links TRBV5-1 to TRBJ2-1; D not resolved. Germline V gene lookup returns CDR1 SGHRS and CDR2 YFSETQ. V lost 0 bases to trimming and J lost 14 bases, with 15 bases between them. The length of the CDR3 is 13 residues.

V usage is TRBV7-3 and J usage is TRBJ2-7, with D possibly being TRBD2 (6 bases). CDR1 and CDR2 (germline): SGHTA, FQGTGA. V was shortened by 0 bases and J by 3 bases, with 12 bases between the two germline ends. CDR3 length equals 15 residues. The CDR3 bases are TGTGCCAGCAGCTTAACGGGGACTGTCGACTACGAGCAGTACTTC. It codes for CASSLTGTVDYEQYF.

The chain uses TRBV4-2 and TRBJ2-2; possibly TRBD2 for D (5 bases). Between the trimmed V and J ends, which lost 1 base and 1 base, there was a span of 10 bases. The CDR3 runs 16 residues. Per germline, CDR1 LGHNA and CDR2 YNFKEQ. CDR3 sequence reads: CASSQGLSGNTGELFF. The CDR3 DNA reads TGTGCCAGCAGCCAAGGATTGAGCGGGAACACCGGGGAGCTGTTTTTT.

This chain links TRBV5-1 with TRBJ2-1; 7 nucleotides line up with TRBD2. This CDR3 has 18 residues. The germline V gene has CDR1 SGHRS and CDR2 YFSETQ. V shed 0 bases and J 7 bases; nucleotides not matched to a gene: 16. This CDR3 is CASSLASRLAFRGNEQFF. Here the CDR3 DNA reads TGCGCCAGCAGCTTGGCCTCGAGACTAGCCTTCCGCGGAAATGAGCAGTTCTTC. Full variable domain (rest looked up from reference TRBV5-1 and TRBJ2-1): KAGVTQTPRYLIKTRGQQVTLSCSPISGHRSVSWYQQTPGQGLQFLFEYFSETQRNKGNFPGRFSGRQFSNSRSEMNVSTLELGDSALYLCASSLASRLAFRGNEQFFGPGTRLTVL.

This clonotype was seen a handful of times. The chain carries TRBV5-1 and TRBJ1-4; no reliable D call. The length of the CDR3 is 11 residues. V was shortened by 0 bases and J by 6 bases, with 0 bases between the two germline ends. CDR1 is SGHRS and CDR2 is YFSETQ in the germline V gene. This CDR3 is CASSLDEKLFF. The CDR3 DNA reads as TGCGCCAGCAGCTTGGATGAAAAACTGTTTTTT.

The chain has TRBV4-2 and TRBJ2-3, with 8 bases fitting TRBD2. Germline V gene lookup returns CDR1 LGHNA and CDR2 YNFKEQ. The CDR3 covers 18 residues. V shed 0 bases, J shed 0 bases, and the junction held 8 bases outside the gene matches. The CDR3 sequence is CASSQDLDSSGSTDTQYF. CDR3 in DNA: TGTGCCAGCAGCCAAGATCTTGATTCTAGCGGGAGCACAGATACGCAGTATTTT.

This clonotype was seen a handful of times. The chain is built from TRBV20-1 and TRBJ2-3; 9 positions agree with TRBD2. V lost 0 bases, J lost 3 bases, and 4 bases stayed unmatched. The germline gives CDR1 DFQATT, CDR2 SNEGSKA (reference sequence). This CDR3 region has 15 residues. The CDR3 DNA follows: TGCAGTGCTAGAGAGTTAGCGGGAGAAACAGATACGCAGTATTTT. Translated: CSARELAGETDTQYF.

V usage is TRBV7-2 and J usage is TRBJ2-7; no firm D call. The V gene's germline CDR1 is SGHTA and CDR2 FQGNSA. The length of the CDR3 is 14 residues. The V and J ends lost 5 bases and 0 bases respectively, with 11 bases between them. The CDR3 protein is CASSSTRSSYEQYF. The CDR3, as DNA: TGTGCCAGCAGCAGTACCAGGAGCTCCTACGAGCAGTACTTC.

In nucleotides, the CDR3 is TGCGCCAGCAGCTCCTCCCCGGGACAGGGTTGGGAGCAGTACGTC. It codes for CASSSSPGQGWEQYV. V gene TRBV5-1 combines with J gene TRBJ2-7, with TRBD1 matching over 9 bases. Losses at the gene ends were 3 bases for V and 7 bases for J; bases not matched to a gene: 11. CDR1 and CDR2 from the germline V gene are SGHRS and YFSETQ. CDR3 length: 15 residues.

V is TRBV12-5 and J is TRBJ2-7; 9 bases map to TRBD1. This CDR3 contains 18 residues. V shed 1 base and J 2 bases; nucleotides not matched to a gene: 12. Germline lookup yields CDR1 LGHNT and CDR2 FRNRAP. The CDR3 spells CASGLGQKTGTGTYEQYF. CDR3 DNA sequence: TGTGCTAGTGGTTTGGGACAGAAAACCGGGACAGGGACCTACGAGCAGTACTTC.